The 29 T cell receptor beta chains presented below share a single source sample, sequenced in a study of T cells in Graves' hyperthyroidism and ophthalmopathy. Researchers took RNA transcripts and amplified the TCR beta CDR3 regions from them. Initially, a first-round RT-PCR of the TCR CDR3 employed the HTBI primer set. TCRdb called the multiplex PCR reads again in MiXCR, with one record for every CDR3 protein. The sample contains some 350,000 distinct CDR3 sequences, around 15% of which appear only once. Sequencing was performed on blood. The receptors were sampled from a woman in her sixties with Graves' ophthalmopathy.

In this sample, this clonotype turned up many times. The chain has TRBV3-1 and TRBJ1-3; possibly TRBD1 for D (6 bases). The germline V gene has CDR1 LGHDT and CDR2 YNNKEL (reference sequence). Trimming stripped 6 bases from V and 0 bases from J, with 12 bases between. This CDR3 is 15 amino acids long. DNA for the CDR3: TGTGCCAGCAGTCAGGACAGCTACTCTGGAAACACCATATATTTT. This encodes CASSQDSYSGNTIYF.

This clonotype showed up many times. The genes are TRBV24-1 and TRBJ2-5; 11 bases are a match to TRBD2. This CDR3 spans 15 amino acids. Germline V gene lookup returns CDR1 KGHDR and CDR2 SFDVKD. After removal of 4 bases from V and 2 bases from J, the junction contained 2 bases not matched to a gene. In nucleotides, the CDR3 is TGTGCCACCAGTGAGAGACTAGCGGGACAAGAGACCCAGTACTTC. Residues: CATSERLAGQETQYF.

The gene calls are TRBV20-1 and TRBJ2-7; TRBD1 aligns across 11 bases. The V gene's germline CDR1 is DFQATT and CDR2 SNEGSKA (reference sequence). This CDR3 has 14 amino acids. V was pared by 6 bases and J by 3 bases, with 7 bases of the junction left unmatched. CDR3 amino acids: CSAGAGTGGYEQYF. CDR3 nucleotide sequence: TGCAGTGCCGGAGCCGGGACAGGGGGCTACGAGCAGTACTTC.

This clonotype was found many times. The chain combines TRBV7-3 with TRBJ2-4, with TRBD2 as a possible D gene (6 bases). The CDR3 runs 14 residues. V was clipped by 2 bases and J by 8 bases, with 13 bases between them. Germline V lookup: CDR1 SGHTA, CDR2 FQGTGA. The DNA of the CDR3 is TGTGCCAGCAGCTTATTAGGCAGGGAGGACATTCAGTACTTC. Translated: CASSLLGREDIQYF.

The table lists this clonotype with many counts. This sequence joins TRBV7-3 and TRBJ2-7; D remains unclear. V lost 5 bases, J lost 0 bases, and 11 bases lay in between. This CDR3 region has 14 residues. Germline V gene sequence: CDR1 SGHTA, CDR2 FQGTGA. CDR3 amino acids: CASSPDPSSYEQYF. CDR3 bases: TGTGCCAGCAGCCCTGATCCGAGCTCCTACGAGCAGTACTTC.

This clonotype was detected many times. The chain joins TRBV20-1 to TRBJ2-7; 9 bases align to TRBD2. The germline gives CDR1 DFQATT, CDR2 SNEGSKA (reference sequence). V shed 2 bases, J shed 0 bases, and the junction held 14 bases outside the gene matches. The CDR3 sequence is 18 residues long. The CDR3 loop is CSARNPGGSGRGSYEQYF. The CDR3 DNA is TGCAGTGCTAGAAATCCTGGGGGTAGCGGGAGAGGCTCCTACGAGCAGTACTTC.

At least ten counts were recorded for this clonotype. The chain combines TRBV2 with TRBJ2-3, with 9 bases fitting TRBD2. Germline V lookup: CDR1 SNHLY, CDR2 FYNNEI. Losses at the gene ends were 6 bases for V and 4 bases for J; bases not matched to a gene: 8. The CDR3 has 15 residues. CDR3 sequence reads: CASSTSSGNADTQYF. The CDR3 DNA reads as TGTGCCAGCAGCACATCTAGCGGGAACGCAGATACGCAGTATTTT. The entire variable domain, with the rest obtained from reference TRBV2 and TRBJ2-3, is as follows: EPEVTQTPSHQVTQMGQEVILRCVPISNHLYFYWYRQILGQKVEFLVSFYNNEISEKSEIFDDQFSVERPDGSNFTLKIRSTKLEDSAMYFCASSTSSGNADTQYFGPGTRLTVL.

In its sample, this clonotype was seen many times. The chain is built from TRBV3-1 and TRBJ2-7; TRBD2 agrees at 9 bases. CDR1 LGHDT and CDR2 YNNKEL come from the germline V gene (reference sequence). The J segment lost 5 bases and the V segment lost 0 bases, leaving 8 bases of the junction unmatched. The CDR3 spans 16 residues. CDR3 amino acids: CASSQDHGSGRNEQYF. CDR3 coding DNA: TGTGCCAGCAGCCAAGATCATGGTAGCGGGAGAAACGAGCAGTACTTC.

In this sample, this clonotype turned up many times. V usage is TRBV12-3 or TRBV12-4 and J usage is TRBJ1-5; D may be TRBD1 (5 bases). The CDR3 sequence is 14 residues long. The V end was cut by 4 bases, the J end by 4 bases, with 11 bases between. The CDR3 DNA reads TGTGCCAGCAGTTCCGGGACTCTAAATCAGCCCCAGCATTTT. Its protein is CASSSGTLNQPQHF.

The rearrangement links TRBV19 to TRBJ2-7, with a possible D match to TRBD2 (5 bases). This CDR3 comprises 13 residues. Germline loops: CDR1 LNHDA, CDR2 SQIVND (reference sequence). Trimming took 5 bases from V and 1 from J, leaving 9 bases between them. The CDR3 sequence is CASSGSRSYEQYF. The CDR3 nucleotides are TGTGCCAGTAGTGGGAGTCGATCCTACGAGCAGTACTTC.

This clonotype has more than one count but fewer than ten. The chain joins TRBV19 to TRBJ2-6; 7 bases line up with TRBD1. There are 15 residues in the CDR3. CDR1 and CDR2 from the germline V gene are LNHDA and SQIVND (reference sequence). Trimming at V came to 6 bases and at J to 4 bases, leaving 6 bases not matched to a gene. CDR3 in amino acids: CASRPQGLGANVLTF. The CDR3 region has the DNA TGTGCCAGTAGACCACAGGGGTTGGGGGCCAACGTCCTGACTTTC.

There are many counts of this clonotype. The chain employs TRBV30 and TRBJ2-3; no clear D gene. The germline gives CDR1 GTSNPN, CDR2 SVGIG (reference sequence). The CDR3 covers 13 residues. V lost 6 bases, J lost 0 bases, and 10 bases lay in between. The DNA of the CDR3 is TGTGCCTGTCAACACAGTAGCACAGATACGCAGTATTTT. Protein sequence: CACQHSSTDTQYF.

This clonotype was observed many times. In nucleotides, the CDR3 is TGTGCCAGCAGTTACTCGGACCCAGCGACAGGGGCGAATAATTCACCCCTCCACTTT. Translation: CASSYSDPATGANNSPLHF. This chain links TRBV6-5 with TRBJ1-6, with TRBD1 identical over 8 bases. The CDR3 has 19 amino acids. V gave up 0 bases and J gave up 5 bases; unmatched junction bases: 12. The germline V gene has CDR1 MNHEY and CDR2 SVGAGI.

The chain combines TRBV12-3 or TRBV12-4 with TRBJ1-5; D uncertain. The V and J ends lost 5 bases and 4 bases respectively, with 9 bases between them. This CDR3 has 13 amino acids. CDR3 region: CASSGDGNQPQHF. CDR3 in DNA: TGTGCCAGCAGTGGGGATGGAAATCAGCCCCAGCATTTT.

This clonotype has at least ten counts. The DNA for the CDR3 is TGTGCCAGCAGTTTACGACAGGTAACCTACGAGCAGTACTTC. This encodes CASSLRQVTYEQYF. The V and J genes are TRBV12-3 or TRBV12-4 and TRBJ2-7; weak D call: TRBD1 (6 bases). The CDR3 has 14 residues. Trimming took off 2 bases at V and 2 bases at J, with 10 bases between the two ends.

This clonotype was detected many times. The chain carries TRBV4-1 and TRBJ2-1, with D unresolved. The CDR3 covers 13 residues. Germline assignment: CDR1 MGHRA and CDR2 YSYEKL. Trimming cost V 4 bases and J 9 bases, with 13 bases left between them. The CDR3 is CASSRSGVAEQFF. Written as DNA, the CDR3 is TGCGCCAGCAGCCGGTCGGGTGTGGCTGAGCAGTTCTTC.

CDR3 in DNA: TGTGCCAGCAGATACTCCGGGAGGAGGGGCGGGGAGCTGTTTTTT. It yields the protein CASRYSGRRGGELFF. The chain is built from TRBV3-1 and TRBJ2-2; 7 bases are shared with TRBD2. This CDR3 has 15 residues. Trimming removed 6 bases from V and 7 bases from J; junction bases left unmatched: 11. Germline CDR1 reads LGHDT; CDR2 reads YNNKEL (reference sequence).

DNA for the CDR3: TGCAGTGCTAGAGCGGTCAGGGCGGGGAACACTGAAGCTTTCTTT. Its protein is CSARAVRAGNTEAFF. The genes are TRBV20-1 and TRBJ1-1; possibly TRBD1 for D (5 bases). Germline lookup yields CDR1 DFQATT and CDR2 SNEGSKA (reference sequence). There are 15 residues in the CDR3. V shed 1 base and J shed 1 base, with 13 bases lying between them.

About this clonotype: A much larger clone differs from this one at a single base, so this may be a read error. The chain carries TRBV20-1 and TRBJ1-2, with TRBD1 matching over 9 bases. Germline V lookup: CDR1 DFQATT, CDR2 SNEGSKA (reference sequence). The V and J ends lost 5 bases and 1 base, in that order; junction bases with no gene match: 5. This CDR3 spans 14 amino acids. The CDR3, as DNA: TGCAGTGCTGAGACAGGGGGTTTTAACTATGGCTACACCTTC. It specifies CSAETGGFNYGYTF.

This clonotype turned up a few times. The rearrangement links TRBV7-9 to TRBJ2-1, with TRBD2 matching over 11 bases. Germline V CDR1 and CDR2: SEHNR, FQNEAQ (reference sequence). V lost 0 bases to trimming and J lost 4 bases; unmatched junction nucleotides: 5. This CDR3 comprises 17 residues. The DNA of the CDR3 is TGTGCCAGCAGCTTAGCTCCACTAGCGGGGGCTTACAATGAGCAGTTCTTC. Translation: CASSLAPLAGAYNEQFF.

This sequence joins TRBV20-1 and TRBJ2-7; TRBD1 aligns across 11 bases. Germline trimming cut 5 bases from V and 7 bases from J; bases unmatched to any gene: 10. The CDR3 totals 14 residues. CDR1 and CDR2 from the germline V gene are DFQATT and SNEGSKA (reference sequence). In DNA form, the CDR3 reads TGCAGTGCTTACCCCGGGACAGGGGGGCGGGAGCAGTACTTC. The encoded protein is CSAYPGTGGREQYF.

This chain connects TRBV5-1 to TRBJ1-1, with D unresolved. Trimming removed 5 bases at V and 2 bases at J, with 10 bases between. This CDR3 is 13 amino acids long. The germline CDR1 and CDR2 sequences are SGHRS and YFSETQ. The CDR3 DNA sequence: TGCGCCAGCAGTTATGATCTTAACACTGAAGCTTTCTTT. Translating it yields CASSYDLNTEAFF.

V and J are TRBV2 and TRBJ1-2; D call uncertain. The length of the CDR3 is 13 residues. From germline, CDR1 is SNHLY and CDR2 FYNNEI. With 3 bases removed from V and 8 bases from J, the gap between germline ends came to 13 bases. The CDR3 DNA reads as TGTGCCAGCAGTGATAGTGGGGAGGTAGGCTACACCTTC. Encoded protein: CASSDSGEVGYTF.

This clonotype was observed a handful of times. V gene TRBV2 combines with J gene TRBJ2-1; 9 nucleotides match TRBD2. CDR1 is SNHLY and CDR2 is FYNNEI in the germline V gene. With V trimmed by 6 bases and J by 7 bases, 13 bases remained unmatched. The CDR3 covers 16 residues. CDR3 bases: TGTGCCAGCAGACTTAGCGGGAGCCAGGGGGAGAATGAGCAGTTCTTC. Translated: CASRLSGSQGENEQFF.

The V call is TRBV11-2, the J call TRBJ2-5, with no clear D. V was trimmed by 10 bases and J by 4 bases, leaving 10 bases between them. CDR3 length equals 11 residues. Germline loops: CDR1 SGHAT, CDR2 FQNNGV. This CDR3 reads CATRLLETQYF. CDR3 DNA sequence: TGTGCCACCAGGTTGTTAGAGACCCAGTACTTC.

In its sample, this clonotype was seen many times. The chain links TRBV6-1 to TRBJ2-2; D gene uncertain. The V gene lost 7 bases and the J gene lost 0 bases, with 9 bases spanning the gap. Germline V gives CDR1 MNHNS, CDR2 SASEGT. CDR3 length: 14 amino acids. The CDR3 loop is CASKPTTNTGELFF. The CDR3 bases are TGTGCCAGCAAACCTACCACGAACACCGGGGAGCTGTTTTTT.

The table lists this clonotype with a few counts. The chain is built from TRBV9 and TRBJ2-7, with 8 bases that match TRBD1. V gave up 0 bases and J gave up 3 bases; unmatched junction bases: 2. Germline V lookup: CDR1 SGDLS, CDR2 YYNGEE. The CDR3 is 14 residues long. The CDR3 coding sequence is TGTGCCAGCAGCGTAGCTACAGGGGGCTACGAGCAGTACTTC. Its protein is CASSVATGGYEQYF.

This clonotype came up many times. This chain uses TRBV6-1 with TRBJ2-3; no reliable D call. V dropped 8 bases and J dropped 3 bases, with 15 bases sitting between them. This CDR3 is 14 amino acids long. Germline V gene data show CDR1 as MNHNS and CDR2 as SASEGT. CDR3 sequence reads: CASAEEVATDTQYF. For the CDR3, the DNA is TGTGCCAGCGCAGAAGAGGTGGCGACAGATACGCAGTATTTT.

The chain joins TRBV15 to TRBJ2-7; D remains unclear. CDR1 is LNHNV, CDR2 YYDKDF, per germline (reference sequence). There are 13 residues in the CDR3. Trimming left V 0 bases short and J 5 bases short, with 8 bases between. CDR3 nucleotides: TGTGCCACCAGCAGAGATGGATGGAACGAGCAGTACTTC. Translating gives CATSRDGWNEQYF.